Presented here are 10 T cell receptor beta chains from one specimen sequenced in a study of human T cells and chemical hapten exposure. Each CDR3 protein gets one entry after TCRdb re-called the RACE reads with MiXCR. The data show some 180,000 distinct CDR3 sequences, 20% to 25% seen once. Time point noted: patch test 1, 2 weeks after DPC sensitization. The treatment denotes: therapeutic diphenylcyclopropenone sensitization with weekly scalp DPC. The source was whole blood, collected in connection with sensitization to the hapten diphenylcyclopropenone (DPC). The receptors come from a woman between 45 and 65 years old with alopecia areata. Some clones in this sample may be carry-over from other donors' samples.

This chain connects TRBV5-6 to TRBJ1-1; D may be TRBD1 (5 bases). V was pared by 5 bases and J by 1 base, with 15 bases between. The CDR3 runs to 15 residues. Looked up from germline, CDR1 is SGHDT and CDR2 is YYEEEE. CDR3 sequence: CASSPPGVWNTEAFF. The CDR3 nucleotides are TGTGCCAGCAGTCCCCCGGGGGTGTGGAACACTGAAGCTTTCTTT.

In its sample, this clonotype was seen a few times. This chain connects TRBV20-1 to TRBJ2-1; 14 bases agree with TRBD2. Trimming at V came to 2 bases and at J to 9 bases, leaving 3 bases not matched to a gene. Looked up from germline, CDR1 is DFQATT and CDR2 is SNEGSKA (reference sequence). The CDR3 is 14 amino acids. DNA of the CDR3: TGCAGTGCTAGAACGGGACTAGCGGGAGTTGAGCAGTTCTTC. It yields the protein CSARTGLAGVEQFF.

The chain has TRBV12-3 or TRBV12-4 and TRBJ1-1, with D uncertain. Trimming cost V 4 bases and J 6 bases, with 15 bases left between them. The CDR3 consists of 14 residues. The CDR3 nucleotides are TGTGCCAGCAGTTCGACTCAATGGGGATCTGAAGCTTTCTTT. It specifies CASSSTQWGSEAFF.

This clonotype was seen only a few times. V is TRBV5-1 and J is TRBJ1-4; 7 bases match TRBD1. The germline CDR1 and CDR2 sequences are SGHRS and YFSETQ. CDR3 length: 14 amino acids. Trimming cost V 4 bases and J 0 bases; bases outside gene matches: 0. The CDR3 region is CASSGTATNEKLFF. The CDR3 nucleotides read TGCGCCAGCAGCGGGACAGCAACTAATGAAAAACTGTTTTTT.

This clonotype has more than one count but fewer than ten. This CDR3 reads CATSVAQNYGYTF. CDR3 in DNA: TGTGCCACCTCGGTAGCGCAAAACTATGGCTACACCTTC. This chain joins TRBV24-1 and TRBJ1-2; D is uncertain. V lost 9 bases, J lost 2 bases, and 12 bases lay in between. CDR3 length equals 13 residues. Germline values: CDR1 KGHDR, CDR2 SFDVKD.

There are a few counts of this clonotype. This sequence joins TRBV7-9 and TRBJ2-1; the match to TRBD2 covers 11 bases. This CDR3 is 16 amino acids long. Germline V CDR1 and CDR2: SEHNR, FQNEAQ (reference sequence). Trimming at V came to 9 bases and at J to 1 base, leaving 8 bases not matched to a gene. The CDR3 here is CARELAGVQSYNEQFF. CDR3 sequence (DNA): TGTGCCAGAGAACTAGCGGGAGTGCAGTCCTACAATGAGCAGTTCTTC.

The rearrangement uses TRBV5-1 and TRBJ2-3, with D unclear. Deletions cut 2 bases from V and 3 bases from J, with 16 bases between. This CDR3 is built from 16 residues. Looked up from germline, CDR1 is SGHRS and CDR2 is YFSETQ. The DNA of the CDR3 is TGCGCCAGCAGCTTTAGTGTGGGCCCCGGTACAGATACGCAGTATTTT. Its translation: CASSFSVGPGTDTQYF.

This clonotype has only a few counts. This chain joins TRBV29-1 and TRBJ2-1, with D perhaps assigned TRBD1 or TRBD2 (5 bases each). Trimming shortened V by 1 base and J by 3 bases, and 10 bases separated the two germline ends. This CDR3 contains 14 residues. Per germline, CDR1 SQVTM and CDR2 ANQGSEA. The CDR3 DNA sequence: TGCAGCGTTGAAGCTAGGGGAGTCTACAATGAGCAGTTCTTC. Translated: CSVEARGVYNEQFF.

The rearrangement uses TRBV20-1 and TRBJ1-2; no firm D call. CDR1 is DFQATT and CDR2 is SNEGSKA in the germline V gene (reference sequence). CDR3 length equals 11 residues. Trimming stripped 1 base from V and 8 bases from J, with 8 bases between. CDR3 amino acids: CSARGPSGYTF. The CDR3 DNA follows: TGCAGTGCTAGAGGACCGAGCGGCTACACCTTC.

The table lists this clonotype with a few counts. The chain combines TRBV11-2 with TRBJ2-5, with D uncertain. In germline, CDR1 is SGHAT, CDR2 FQNNGV. CDR3 size: 13 residues. Trimming took 8 bases from V and 2 from J, leaving 12 bases between them. The CDR3 nucleotides read TGTGCCAGCGGACGAGTGACACAAGAGACCCAGTACTTC. Translation: CASGRVTQETQYF.